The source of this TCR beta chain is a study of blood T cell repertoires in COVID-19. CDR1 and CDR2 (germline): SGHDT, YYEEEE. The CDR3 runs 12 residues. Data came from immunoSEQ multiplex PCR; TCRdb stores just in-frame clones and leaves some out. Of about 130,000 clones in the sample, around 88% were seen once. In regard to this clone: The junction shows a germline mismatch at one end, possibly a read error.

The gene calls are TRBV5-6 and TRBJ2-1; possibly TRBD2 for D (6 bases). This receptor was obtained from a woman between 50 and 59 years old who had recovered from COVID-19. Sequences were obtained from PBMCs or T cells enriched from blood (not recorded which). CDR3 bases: TGTGCCAGCAGCTTGGGGGGGACTCGGGCGATCTTC. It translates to CASSLGGTRAIF.